The table lists the clone carrying this TCR beta chain with a count of one. The CDR3 loop spans 16 amino acids. V gave up 7 bases and J gave up 1 base; unmatched junction bases: 9. The germline V gene has CDR1 MDHEN and CDR2 SYDVKM. Here immunoSEQ multiplex PCR was the method, and the copy in TCRdb shows in-frame clones only, minus some. Among about 200,000 clones listed, more than 75% were seen once. The entry originates in a study of blood T cell repertoires in COVID-19. About the research overall: Donors in the United States, Italy and Spain gave samples during acute or convalescent COVID-19. Sources were T cells, B-cell-depleted T cells, or PBMCs; the material itself was cDNA or gDNA.

The specimen sequenced was peripheral blood. This sequence was found in an elderly woman with acute or convalescent COVID-19. The gene calls are TRBV28 and TRBJ2-2; 7 bases are a match to TRBD2. The CDR3 loop is CASNPLAVRNTGELFF. CDR3 in DNA: TGTGCCAGCAACCCTCTAGCGGTTCGGAACACCGGGGAGCTGTTTTTT.